Below, 11 T cell receptor beta chains from the same sample are listed, as sequenced in a study of blood T cell repertoires in COVID-19. Profiled with immunoSEQ multiplex PCR; TCRdb holds only in-frame clones, not every one. The table includes more than 45,000 clones, around 87% detected once. The sample consisted of peripheral blood. Receptors were obtained from a woman older than 75 with COVID-19, enrolled during active disease.

The chain has TRBV11-3 and TRBJ2-1, with a possible D match to TRBD1 (6 bases). Germline CDR1 reads SGHNT; CDR2 reads YENEEA. CDR3 length: 13 amino acids. The V end lost 5 bases, the J end lost 7 bases, and 12 bases lay between the germline ends. CDR3 loop: CASSHDRLNEQFF. The CDR3, as DNA: TGTGCCAGCAGCCATGACAGGTTGAATGAGCAGTTCTTC.

This chain connects TRBV30 to TRBJ2-2; D gene unclear. The CDR3 is made up of 14 amino acids. V was cut by 2 bases and J by 4 bases, with 11 bases left in between. Germline CDR1 reads GTSNPN; CDR2 reads SVGIG (reference sequence). The CDR3 DNA follows: TGTGCCTGGAGTTCCGACTTGGGCACCGGGGAGCTGTTTTTT. Encoded protein: CAWSSDLGTGELFF.

A single count supports this clone. This rearrangement joins TRBV5-1 to TRBJ1-6, with 7 positions matching TRBD1. The J segment lost 8 bases and the V segment lost 3 bases, leaving 8 bases of the junction unmatched. CDR1 is SGHRS, CDR2 YFSETQ, per germline. The CDR3 has 15 amino acids. This chain's CDR3 is CASSWNRGTDSPLHF. DNA for the CDR3: TGCGCCAGCAGCTGGAACAGGGGCACTGATTCACCCCTCCACTTT.

This clone turned up a few times. The rearrangement joins TRBV6-5 to TRBJ1-2, with D unresolved. CDR1 is MNHEY, CDR2 SVGAGI, per germline. This CDR3 has 15 residues. Trimming shortened V by 0 bases and J by 2 bases, and 10 bases separated the two germline ends. The CDR3 sequence is CASSYSRGGNYGYTF. The DNA for the CDR3 is TGTGCCAGCAGTTACTCGCGGGGTGGAAACTATGGCTACACCTTC.

The chain has TRBV20-1 and TRBJ2-1, with TRBD2 identical over 10 bases. In germline, CDR1 is DFQATT, CDR2 SNEGSKA (reference sequence). The CDR3 totals 14 residues. With 3 bases clipped from V and 5 bases from J, the junction kept 4 bases outside the gene matches. CDR3 DNA: TGCAGTGCTAGTCGGACTAGCGGAAACAATGAGCAGTTCTTC. Its protein is CSASRTSGNNEQFF.

This clone was counted a few times. The chain uses TRBV2 and TRBJ2-7; TRBD1 agrees at 8 bases. The ends lost 4 bases at V and 3 bases at J; junction bases unmatched: 11. CDR1 SNHLY and CDR2 FYNNEI come from the germline V gene. This CDR3 comprises 16 residues. The CDR3 reads CASSVFRDRRVYEQYF. For the CDR3, the DNA is TGTGCCAGCAGTGTTTTCCGGGACAGGAGAGTCTACGAGCAGTACTTC.

The genes are TRBV30 and TRBJ2-5; a weak D match, TRBD2 (5 bases). The CDR3 is 13 residues long. Germline-derived CDR1 and CDR2 are GTSNPN and SVGIG (reference sequence). Trimming left V 1 base short and J 0 bases short, with 6 bases between. The CDR3 protein is CAWSAGNQETQYF. The CDR3 coding sequence is TGTGCCTGGAGTGCGGGGAACCAAGAGACCCAGTACTTC.

The V and J genes are TRBV6-5 and TRBJ1-3, with unresolved D. Germline V gene data show CDR1 as MNHEY and CDR2 as SVGAGI. Trimming took 5 bases from V and 4 from J, leaving 9 bases between them. The CDR3 contains 13 residues. The CDR3 nucleotides read TGTGCCAGCAGTCCTACCCTCGGAAACACCATATATTTT. Protein: CASSPTLGNTIYF.

The rearrangement joins TRBV21-1 to TRBJ2-1; TRBD2 is taken as the D call from the table, unchecked against the DNA. TRBV21-1 is flagged as a pseudogene. The CDR3 extends over 16 amino acids. CDR3 region: CASSLGSGGAGHEQFF. In DNA form, the CDR3 reads TGTGCCAGCAGCTTGGGTAGCGGGGGGGCTGGACATGAGCAGTTCTTC.

The chain recombines TRBV3-1 (or the pseudogene TRBV3-2) with TRBJ1-1, with D maybe TRBD1 (6 bases). This CDR3 is built from 14 residues. Trimming removed 7 bases at V and 1 base at J, with 13 bases between. CDR1 and CDR2 (germline): LGHDT, YNNKEL (reference sequence). In DNA form, the CDR3 reads TGTGCCAGCACCCTACAGGGCGGGAACACTGAAGCTTTCTTT. The encoded protein is CASTLQGGNTEAFF.

The J gene is TRBJ2-5, the V gene TRBV18; TRBD2 aligns across 8 bases. The V gene end was trimmed by 6 bases and the J gene end by 5 bases; junction bases not matched to a gene: 5. The CDR3 contains 13 residues. Germline-derived CDR1 and CDR2 are KGHSH and LQKENI. CDR3 DNA sequence: TGTGCCAGCTCCCAGGGACTAGTTGAGACCCAGTACTTC. It encodes CASSQGLVETQYF.